This T cell receptor beta chain was retrieved from a study of shared clonotypes between healthy human individuals. Findings of the study overall: Blood was the sole source, and tissue repertoires probably differ. Generally, naive subsets came out with larger estimated richness than memory subsets. Rarefaction showed that sequencing of sorted subsets was incomplete (despite large depth).

CDR3 length: 15 residues. Germline assignment: CDR1 MDHEN and CDR2 SYDVKM. With 6 bases removed from V and 3 bases from J, the gap between germline ends came to 14 bases. Notes on this clone: What it recognizes is unknown.

Replicate sorted-subset PCRs were loaded with around 220 ng DNA, tens of thousands of T cell genomes. Clones were read by immunoSEQ multiplex PCR, and TCRdb kept only the in-frame ones, dropping some. The sample consists of about 730,000 clones, approximately 72% of them appearing once. This sequence was found in a woman in her twenties or thirties in good health. The J gene is TRBJ2-2, the V gene TRBV28, with D possibly matching TRBD1 (6 bases). The specimen sequenced was memory CD4+ T cells sorted from blood. The subset was: CD45RA-negative fraction. This chain's CDR3 is CASSPRGWYTGELFF. The CDR3 DNA follows: TGTGCCAGCAGCCCCAGGGGTTGGTACACCGGGGAGCTGTTTTTT.